The present T cell receptor (beta chain) was sequenced within a study of regulatory dendritic cells for organ transplantation. CDR3 length: 14 amino acids. CDR1 LGHNA and CDR2 YNFKEQ come from the germline V gene. V was cut by 4 bases and J by 5 bases, with 12 bases left in between. Study-wide findings and caveats: Memory CD8+ T cells were the most oligoclonal; naive cells were highly diverse. The most alloreactive TCR clonotypes were found in resting memory CD8+ cells.

Profiled with immunoSEQ multiplex PCR; TCRdb holds only in-frame clones, not every one. Among over 4,500 clones listed, around three fifths were seen once. This clone showed up just a few times. Its antigen remains unidentified. Sequenced sample: memory CD8+ T cells from blood. Subset of the sample: CD45RO+ memory T cells. The source is a human donor in good health. This chain connects TRBV4-2 to TRBJ2-1; D perhaps matches TRBD1 (5 bases). The CDR3 DNA reads as TGTGCCAGCAGCCGAATTCAGGGAAACAATGAGCAGTTCTTC. Amino acid sequence: CASSRIQGNNEQFF.